The 29 T cell receptor beta chains below come from one sample, sequenced in a study of T cells in Graves' hyperthyroidism and ophthalmopathy. Amplification targeted TCR beta CDR3 regions from RNA transcripts. First-round RT-PCR of the TCR CDR3 relied on the HTBI primer set. TCRdb ran MiXCR on the multiplex PCR reads and lists one entry per CDR3 protein. The table has roughly 580,000 distinct CDR3 sequences, roughly 46% seen once. The sample comprised peripheral blood or thyroid tissue (not recorded which). These receptors were collected from a woman in her late teens or twenties with Graves' hyperthyroidism.

This clonotype was counted at least ten times. The rearrangement joins TRBV7-9 to TRBJ2-5; TRBD1 agrees at 10 bases. Losses at the gene ends were 5 bases for V and 5 bases for J; bases not matched to a gene: 2. This CDR3 is 13 amino acids long. From germline, CDR1 is SEHNR and CDR2 FQNEAQ (reference sequence). The CDR3 here is CASSADRGETQYF. The CDR3 DNA reads as TGTGCCAGCAGCGCGGACAGGGGGGAGACCCAGTACTTC.

This clonotype is medium-sized by share. The chain uses TRBV5-1 and TRBJ1-1, with a possible D match to TRBD1 (6 bases). In germline, CDR1 is SGHRS, CDR2 YFSETQ. This CDR3 has 14 residues. Trimming stripped 0 bases from V and 0 bases from J, with 6 bases between. The CDR3 loop is CASSLEGVNTEAFF. The CDR3 DNA reads TGCGCCAGCAGCTTGGAGGGGGTGAACACTGAAGCTTTCTTT.

The gene calls are TRBV15 and TRBJ2-7, with D tentatively TRBD2 (5 bases). CDR3 size: 13 residues. Germline V lookup: CDR1 LNHNV, CDR2 YYDKDF (reference sequence). The CDR3 reads CAKPGFSDYEQYF. The DNA of the CDR3 is TGTGCTAAGCCGGGATTTAGCGACTACGAGCAGTACTTC.

About this clonotype: A junction end diverges from the germline sequence, so it may reflect a read error. This rearrangement joins TRBV24-1 to TRBJ1-5, with a weak D call TRBD1 (6 bases). CDR1 KGHDR and CDR2 SFDVKD come from the germline V gene. The CDR3 is made up of 14 amino acids. CDR3 nucleotide sequence: TGTGCCAGCAGCCAGGACAGTAGCAATCAGCCCCCGCATTTT. It specifies CASSQDSSNQPPHF.

The chain employs TRBV7-9 and TRBJ1-2, with D possibly being TRBD1 (5 bases). V was clipped by 5 bases and J by 3 bases, with 16 bases between them. CDR3 length: 15 residues. In germline, CDR1 is SEHNR, CDR2 FQNEAQ (reference sequence). The CDR3 protein is CASSGPRGADYGYTF. The CDR3 DNA reads TGTGCCAGCAGCGGACCGAGGGGCGCCGACTATGGCTACACCTTC.

The chain joins TRBV11-3 to TRBJ2-2; TRBD2 agrees at 7 bases. Germline V lookup: CDR1 SGHNT, CDR2 YENEEA. After removal of 5 bases from V and 6 bases from J, the junction contained 3 bases not matched to a gene. The CDR3 consists of 13 residues. This chain's CDR3 is CASSRGSAGELFF. CDR3 DNA: TGTGCCAGCAGCCGCGGGAGTGCCGGGGAGCTGTTTTTT.

The chain uses TRBV14 and TRBJ2-5; D gene uncertain. This CDR3 has 14 amino acids. Trimming stripped 0 bases from V and 1 base from J, with 6 bases between. Germline V lookup: CDR1 SGHDN, CDR2 FVKESK. The CDR3 sequence: CASSQENGQETQYF. The CDR3 coding sequence is TGTGCCAGCAGCCAAGAGAACGGCCAAGAGACCCAGTACTTC.

In the case of this clonotype: This could be a read error, since a much larger clone is one nucleotide away. Here the CDR3 reads CAISESRTGWYEQYF. The DNA of the CDR3 is TGTGCCATCAGTGAGTCAAGGACAGGGTGGTACGAGCAGTACTTC. The J gene is TRBJ2-7, the V gene TRBV10-3, with TRBD1 matching over 8 bases. Trimming cost V 0 bases and J 4 bases; bases outside gene matches: 5. Germline V gene sequence: CDR1 ENHRY, CDR2 SYGVKD. There are 15 residues in the CDR3.

This clonotype was counted many times. This chain connects TRBV5-1 to TRBJ1-2; 7 bases align to TRBD1. J gave up 4 bases and V 5 bases, and 5 bases lay outside the gene matches. This CDR3 is built from 13 residues. Germline values: CDR1 SGHRS, CDR2 YFSETQ. DNA of the CDR3: TGCGCCAGCAGGCGACAGGGTGTCTATGGCTACACCTTC. Translation: CASRRQGVYGYTF. Supplemented by reference TRBV5-1 and TRBJ1-2, the full variable domain reads KAGVTQTPRYLIKTRGQQVTLSCSPISGHRSVSWYQQTPGQGLQFLFEYFSETQRNKGNFPGRFSGRQFSNSRSEMNVSTLELGDSALYLCASRRQGVYGYTFGSGTRLTVV.

Points on this clonotype: A much larger clone differs from this one at a single base, so this may be a read error. The CDR3 does not end in the conserved phenylalanine or tryptophan, so this is likely a read error. The CDR3, as DNA: TGCAGCGTTGTATCGGAGAACTATGGCTACACCCTC. Its protein is CSVVSENYGYTL. V usage is TRBV29-1 and J usage is TRBJ1-2, with D unresolved. V was cut by 4 bases and J by 2 bases, with 8 bases left in between. Germline CDR1 and CDR2: SQVTM and ANQGSEA. The CDR3 totals 12 residues.

With respect to this clonotype: A much larger clone differs by one base, so this may be a read error. The chain links TRBV29-1 to TRBJ2-7, with 7 bases lining up with TRBD2. Per germline, CDR1 SQVTM and CDR2 ANQGSEA. There are 14 residues in the CDR3. Here the CDR3 DNA reads TGCGGCGTTGAAGGGGCTAGCGGCTCCTACGAGCAGTACTTC. This encodes CGVEGASGSYEQYF.

This chain joins TRBV2 and TRBJ2-5, with D maybe TRBD2 (5 bases). Germline CDR1 reads SNHLY; CDR2 reads FYNNEI. This CDR3 is built from 14 residues. Trimming pared 1 base from V and 2 bases from J, leaving 8 bases between. The CDR3 DNA reads TGTGCCAGCAGTGAAGTGGGAGTACAAGAGACCCAGTACTTC. Its translation: CASSEVGVQETQYF.

This clonotype was counted many times. V is TRBV7-2 and J is TRBJ1-1; possible D gene TRBD1, 5 bases. CDR1 and CDR2 (germline): SGHTA, FQGNSA. V shed 5 bases and J shed 7 bases, with 14 bases lying between them. CDR3 length: 13 residues. The CDR3 DNA is TGTGCCAGCAGCCCCAGGGCGCAGATTGAAGCTTTCTTT. This codes for CASSPRAQIEAFF.

This clonotype has at least ten counts. This sequence joins TRBV7-9 and TRBJ2-7; D is ambiguous. V lost 11 bases to trimming and J lost 4 bases, with 18 bases between them. The CDR3 totals 13 residues. Germline V CDR1 and CDR2: SEHNR, FQNEAQ (reference sequence). In nucleotides, the CDR3 is TGTGCCTCCACGAACCCTTTGGATTACGAGCAGTACTTC. Its translation is CASTNPLDYEQYF. The entire variable domain, with the rest obtained from reference TRBV7-9 and TRBJ2-7, is as follows: DTGVSQNPRHKITKRGQNVTFRCDPISEHNRLYWYRQTLGQGPEFLTYFQNEAQLEKSRLLSDRFSAERPKGSFSTLEIQRTEQGDSAMYLCASTNPLDYEQYFGPGTRLTVT.

The chain combines TRBV28 with TRBJ1-5; the D gene is possibly TRBD1 (5 bases). The length of the CDR3 is 13 residues. Germline V gives CDR1 MDHEN, CDR2 SYDVKM. V gave up 6 bases and J gave up 3 bases, with 9 bases separating them. The CDR3 region is CASSYGTNQPQHF. Here the CDR3 DNA reads TGTGCCAGCAGCTACGGGACCAATCAGCCCCAGCATTTT. The entire variable domain, with the rest obtained from reference TRBV28 and TRBJ1-5, is as follows: DVKVTQSSRYLVKRTGEKVFLECVQDMDHENMFWYRQDPGLGLRLIYFSYDVKMKEKGDIPEGYSVSREKKERFSLILESASTNQTSMYLCASSYGTNQPQHFGDGTRLSIL.

V and J are TRBV9 and TRBJ2-7; tentative D call: TRBD2 (7 bases). Germline V lookup: CDR1 SGDLS, CDR2 YYNGEE. Deletions cut 2 bases from V and 5 bases from J, with 17 bases between. CDR3 length equals 15 residues. In nucleotides, the CDR3 is TGTGCCAGCAGCGTTATGGGAGGGGGTTGGGACGAGCAGTACTTC. This translates into CASSVMGGGWDEQYF.

This chain links TRBV12-3 or TRBV12-4 with TRBJ1-1, with D possibly TRBD1 on 6 matching bases. Trimming removed 3 bases at V and 8 bases at J, with 10 bases between. The CDR3 consists of 12 residues. CDR3 nucleotide sequence: TGTGCCAGCAGTTTCCCCGGACAGGAAGCTTTCTTT. This gives the protein CASSFPGQEAFF.

The rearrangement joins TRBV5-1 to TRBJ1-1; D is ambiguous. This CDR3 has 13 amino acids. The germline V and J ends were trimmed by 7 bases and 6 bases, with 16 bases remaining between them. The germline V gene has CDR1 SGHRS and CDR2 YFSETQ. The CDR3 nucleotides are TGCGCCAGCGAGCCTAGGACGGTCTCTGAAGCTTTCTTT. Protein sequence: CASEPRTVSEAFF.

This clonotype showed up many times. The chain employs TRBV29-1 and TRBJ2-2; 8 bases are shared with TRBD2. Germline assignment: CDR1 SQVTM and CDR2 ANQGSEA. CDR3 length: 15 amino acids. J lost 7 bases, V lost 7 bases, and 14 bases had no gene match. The CDR3 bases are TGCAGCGCAGACGTTAGCGGGGATCTTGGCGGGGAGCTGTTTTTT. Amino acids: CSADVSGDLGGELFF.

The V and J genes are TRBV7-9 and TRBJ1-1, with D possibly matching TRBD1 (5 bases). Trimming removed 1 base from V and 6 bases from J, with 15 bases in between. The CDR3 consists of 15 residues. Germline-derived CDR1 and CDR2 are SEHNR and FQNEAQ (reference sequence). CDR3 nucleotide sequence: TGTGCCAGCAGCTTAGATCGACAGTTGGGGCCTGAAGCTTTCTTT. Its translation is CASSLDRQLGPEAFF.

The chain combines TRBV7-9 with TRBJ2-3; D unresolved. The V gene lost 1 base and the J gene lost 4 bases, with 3 bases spanning the gap. The CDR3 spans 12 residues. Germline loops: CDR1 SEHNR, CDR2 FQNEAQ (reference sequence). For the CDR3, the DNA is TGTGCCAGCAGCTTAGAAGCAGATACGCAGTATTTT. This gives the protein CASSLEADTQYF.

Of note for this clonotype: Compared with germline, one end of the junction differs, possibly owing to a read error. The chain uses TRBV2 and TRBJ2-5, with D possibly being TRBD1 or TRBD2 (7 bases each). This CDR3 contains 12 residues. Germline V gene sequence: CDR1 SNHLY, CDR2 FYNNEI. Written as DNA, the CDR3 is TGTGCCGGCAGTGACAGGGAGGGGACCCAGTACTTC. Amino acids: CAGSDREGTQYF.

This clonotype was seen a few times. V and J are TRBV5-1 and TRBJ2-5; D gene uncertain. Germline CDR1 reads SGHRS; CDR2 reads YFSETQ. The length of the CDR3 is 14 residues. The germline V and J ends were trimmed by 0 bases and 2 bases, with 8 bases remaining between them. The DNA of the CDR3 is TGCGCCAGCAGCTTGGGGGCATCGCAAGAGACCCAGTACTTC. Its translation: CASSLGASQETQYF.

This rearrangement joins TRBV7-9 to TRBJ1-1; 7 positions agree with TRBD1. CDR1 and CDR2 from the germline V gene are SEHNR and FQNEAQ (reference sequence). CDR3 length: 14 amino acids. V lost 5 bases and J lost 6; bases outside the gene matches: 9. DNA for the CDR3: TGTGCCAGCAGCAATACAGGGGACAACGCTGAAGCTTTCTTT. Its protein product is CASSNTGDNAEAFF.

This clonotype has just a few counts. V and J are TRBV9 and TRBJ1-2; D is possibly TRBD1 (5 bases). The CDR3 contains 15 residues. Trimming cost V 4 bases and J 4 bases, with 17 bases left between them. Germline V gene data show CDR1 as SGDLS and CDR2 as YYNGEE. CDR3 DNA sequence: TGTGCCAGCAGCTTCCCGGGACTGACAAGCTATGGCTACACCTTC. This encodes CASSFPGLTSYGYTF.

A note on this clonotype: Since a much larger clone is just one base distant, this may be a read error. The V and J genes are TRBV29-1 and TRBJ1-1, with D perhaps TRBD1 (6 bases). CDR3 length equals 14 residues. Germline-derived CDR1 and CDR2 are SQVTM and ANQGSEA. The germline V and J ends were trimmed by 2 bases and 3 bases, with 13 bases remaining between them. Here the CDR3 reads CSVEFQGSYTEAFF. The DNA for the CDR3 is TGCAGCGTTGAATTCCAGGGGTCGTACACTGAAGCTTTCTTT.

V is TRBV5-4 and J is TRBJ2-7, with a possible D match to TRBD1 (5 bases). Deletions cut 0 bases from V and 4 bases from J, with 11 bases between. CDR3 length: 14 amino acids. Germline CDR1 reads SGHNT; CDR2 reads YYREEE (reference sequence). The CDR3 bases are TGTGCCAGCAGCTTGGGGGTCCCAGGGTACGAGCAGTACTTC. Encoded protein: CASSLGVPGYEQYF.

CDR3 amino acids: CASSLVAGNSYNEQFF. DNA for the CDR3: TGTGCCAGCAGCTTGGTCGCTGGCAACTCCTACAATGAGCAGTTCTTC. V gene TRBV7-9 combines with J gene TRBJ2-1; no firm D call. The ends were cut back, 3 bases at V and 0 bases at J, with 12 bases in the middle. Germline V gives CDR1 SEHNR, CDR2 FQNEAQ (reference sequence). This CDR3 comprises 16 residues.

This clonotype occurred a few times. The chain links TRBV7-2 to TRBJ1-3, with D uncertain. The germline CDR1 and CDR2 sequences are SGHTA and FQGNSA. Deletions cut 6 bases from V and 3 bases from J, with 18 bases between. The CDR3 length is 16 residues. The CDR3, as DNA: TGTGCCAGCAGGGAGATAAAGGAAGGGTATGGAAACACCATATATTTT. Translating gives CASREIKEGYGNTIYF.